This record concerns one TCR beta chain sequence. Distinct nucleotide sequences in the sample also encode this CDR3. Profiled with immunoSEQ multiplex PCR; TCRdb holds only in-frame clones, not every one. The data show about 2 million clones, with roughly 95% seen just once and 0.13% held by the top ten. The data originate from a study of shared clonotypes between healthy human individuals. The sample was naive CD4+ T cells sorted from blood. Subset here: CD45RA+ positively selected. The source is a man between 18 and 35 years old in good health.

The CDR3: CASSEGSGNQPQHF. As DNA, the CDR3 is TGTGCCAGCAGTGAGGGCAGTGGGAATCAGCCCCAGCATTTT. The J gene is TRBJ1-5, the V gene TRBV6-1; D unresolved. V was pared by 3 bases and J by 4 bases, with 10 bases between. The germline V gene encodes CDR1 MNHNS and CDR2 SASEGT. The CDR3 consists of 14 residues.